This TCR beta chain was retrieved from a study of T cell repertoires in cytomegalovirus infection. Background on the study: Well-studied HLA-B-restricted epitopes and recently identified HLA-C-restricted epitopes of CMV were both used in the study. Through public TCR beta signatures, both CMV infection and matching HLA type were indicated. The study's findings and limits: CMV-specific TCR beta clonotypes restricted by HLA-C were the ones dominating the ex vivo response. Identification of carriers of CMV plus the relevant HLA was achieved through cumulative public TCR beta family frequency.

This clonotype has only a few counts. Its antigen is unknown. A single record per CDR3 protein comes from TCRdb applying MiXCR to the reads. The data contain 900,000 to 950,000 distinct CDR3 sequences, approximately 31% of them singletons. Germline CDR1 MGHRA, CDR2 YSYEKL. This CDR3 has 15 residues. Trimming stripped 0 bases from V and 6 bases from J, with 14 bases between. The clonotype originates from a human donor in good health (CMV status not recorded). Some clones in this sample may be carry-over from other donors' samples. The sequenced sample was cultured CD8+ T cells from PBMCs, obtained from culture after CMV antigen stimulation. The chain is built from TRBV4-1 and TRBJ1-2; tentative D call: TRBD1 (5 bases). The CDR3 reads CASSQDWEPGNGYTF. For the CDR3, the DNA is TGCGCCAGCAGCCAAGATTGGGAGCCAGGGAATGGCTACACCTTC.